Shown below are 6 T cell receptor beta chains from a single sample sequenced in a study of identical twins. TCRdb fed the 5' RACE reads into MiXCR, producing one record per CDR3 protein. This table holds 600,000 to 700,000 distinct CDR3 sequences, less than 25% found once. These same records also appear under a second study, on T cells expressing NK-cell markers.

What was sequenced was PBMCs. These receptors were collected from a young woman in good health.

CDR3: CASSWERTSGTDTQYF. CDR3 DNA sequence: TGTGCCAGCAGTTGGGAGCGGACTAGCGGCACAGATACGCAGTATTTT. V usage is TRBV6-5 and J usage is TRBJ2-3; 9 nucleotides line up with TRBD2. With 4 bases clipped from V and 1 base from J, the junction kept 6 bases outside the gene matches. CDR3 length: 16 residues. Germline values: CDR1 MNHEY, CDR2 SVGAGI.

This clonotype was found a few times. The chain has TRBV12-3 or TRBV12-4 and TRBJ1-2; TRBD1 is a possible D gene (5 bases). The CDR3 has 14 amino acids. The V gene lost 6 bases and the J gene lost 4 bases, with 15 bases spanning the gap. This CDR3 reads CASRVTGGGYGYTF. The CDR3 region has the DNA TGTGCCAGCAGGGTTACCGGGGGTGGCTATGGCTACACCTTC.

This clonotype was detected a few times. The chain uses TRBV7-8 and TRBJ2-2, with a weak D call TRBD1 (5 bases). V dropped 1 base and J dropped 5 bases, with 11 bases sitting between them. The CDR3 has 15 residues. Germline V gives CDR1 SGHVS, CDR2 FQNEAQ. In DNA form, the CDR3 reads TGTGCCAGCAGCTTAGGCAGGGTCAGGACCGGGGAGCTGTTTTTT. As protein: CASSLGRVRTGELFF.

The chain combines TRBV7-2 with TRBJ2-7, with D perhaps matching TRBD1 (5 bases). The ends were cut back, 5 bases at V and 3 bases at J, with 14 bases in the middle. This CDR3 comprises 14 residues. From germline, CDR1 is SGHTA and CDR2 FQGNSA. The CDR3 here is CASSLGASHYEQYF. In nucleotides, the CDR3 is TGTGCCAGCAGCCTAGGGGCATCCCACTACGAGCAGTACTTC.

Here the CDR3 DNA reads TGTGCCAGCAGCTTAGACAGGGGGAATCACAATGAGCAGTTCTTC. Its protein is CASSLDRGNHNEQFF. The J gene is TRBJ2-1, the V gene TRBV11-2; 7 nucleotides agree with TRBD1. J gave up 5 bases and V 0 bases, and 4 bases lay outside the gene matches. Per the germline V gene, CDR1 is SGHAT and CDR2 is FQNNGV. CDR3 length: 15 amino acids.

The chain carries TRBV12-5 and TRBJ2-3; 7 bases agree with TRBD2. This CDR3 comprises 15 residues. Germline V gives CDR1 LGHNT, CDR2 FRNRAP. V was clipped by 5 bases and J by 5 bases; unmatched bases: 10. CDR3 DNA: TGTGCTAGTGGTCTACCGGGACTACCGCGAGATACGCAGTATTTT. Amino acids: CASGLPGLPRDTQYF.